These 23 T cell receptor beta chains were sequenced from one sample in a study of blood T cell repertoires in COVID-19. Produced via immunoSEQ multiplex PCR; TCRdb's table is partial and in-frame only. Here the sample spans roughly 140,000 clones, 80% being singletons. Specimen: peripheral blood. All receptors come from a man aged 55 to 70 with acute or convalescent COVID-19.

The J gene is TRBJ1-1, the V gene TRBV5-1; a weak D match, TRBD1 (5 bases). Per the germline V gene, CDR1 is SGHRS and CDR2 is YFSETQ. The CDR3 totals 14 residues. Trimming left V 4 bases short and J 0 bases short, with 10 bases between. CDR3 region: CASSGTGMNTEAFF. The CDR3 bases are TGCGCCAGCAGCGGAACAGGAATGAACACTGAAGCTTTCTTT.

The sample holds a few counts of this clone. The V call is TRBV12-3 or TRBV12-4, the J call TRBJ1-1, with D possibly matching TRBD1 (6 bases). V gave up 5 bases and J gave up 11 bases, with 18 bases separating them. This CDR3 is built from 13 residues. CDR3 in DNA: TGTGCCAGCAGTGCCGGGGGGCCGGGACGGGCTTTCTTT. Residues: CASSAGGPGRAFF.

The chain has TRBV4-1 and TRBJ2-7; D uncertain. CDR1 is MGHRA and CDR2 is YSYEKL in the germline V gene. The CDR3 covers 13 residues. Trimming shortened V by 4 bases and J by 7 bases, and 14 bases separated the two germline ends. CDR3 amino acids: CASSRETLREQYF. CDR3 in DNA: TGCGCCAGCAGCCGAGAAACCCTCCGGGAGCAGTACTTC.

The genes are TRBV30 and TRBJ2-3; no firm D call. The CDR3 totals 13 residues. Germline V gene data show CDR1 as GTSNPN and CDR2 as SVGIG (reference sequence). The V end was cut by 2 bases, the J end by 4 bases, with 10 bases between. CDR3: CAWSKRSSDTQYF. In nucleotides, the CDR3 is TGTGCCTGGAGTAAGAGGAGTTCAGATACGCAGTATTTT.

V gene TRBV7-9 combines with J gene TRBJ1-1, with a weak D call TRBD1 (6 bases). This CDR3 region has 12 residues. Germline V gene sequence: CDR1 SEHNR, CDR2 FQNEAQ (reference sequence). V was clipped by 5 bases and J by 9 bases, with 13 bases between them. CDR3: CASSPGQTKAFF. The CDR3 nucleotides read TGTGCCAGCAGCCCCGGACAGACGAAAGCTTTCTTT.

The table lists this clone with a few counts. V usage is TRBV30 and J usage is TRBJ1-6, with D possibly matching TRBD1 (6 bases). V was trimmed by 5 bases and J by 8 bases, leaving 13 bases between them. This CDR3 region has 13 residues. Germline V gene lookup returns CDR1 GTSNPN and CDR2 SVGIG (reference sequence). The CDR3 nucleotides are TGTGCCTGGGCAGGGGCGGTCCATTCACCCCTCCACTTT. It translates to CAWAGAVHSPLHF.

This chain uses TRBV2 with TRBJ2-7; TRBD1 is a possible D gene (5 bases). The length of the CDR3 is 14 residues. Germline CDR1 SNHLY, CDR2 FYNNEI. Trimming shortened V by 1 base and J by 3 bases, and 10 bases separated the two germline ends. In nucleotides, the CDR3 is TGTGCCAGCAGTGAAGTTGGTCAGGGCTACGAGCAGTACTTC. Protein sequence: CASSEVGQGYEQYF.

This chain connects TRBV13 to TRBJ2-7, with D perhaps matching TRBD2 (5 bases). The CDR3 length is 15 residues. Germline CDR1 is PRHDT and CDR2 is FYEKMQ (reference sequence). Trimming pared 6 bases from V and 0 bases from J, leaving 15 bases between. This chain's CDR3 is CASRRGQAYSYEQYF. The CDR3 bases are TGTGCCAGCAGAAGAGGGCAGGCCTACTCCTACGAGCAGTACTTC.

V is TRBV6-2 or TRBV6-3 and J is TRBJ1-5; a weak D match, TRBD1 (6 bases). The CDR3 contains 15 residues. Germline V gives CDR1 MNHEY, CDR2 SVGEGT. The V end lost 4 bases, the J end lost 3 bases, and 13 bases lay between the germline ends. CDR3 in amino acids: CASSFSGTNNQPQHF. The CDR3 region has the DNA TGTGCCAGCAGTTTTTCCGGGACAAACAATCAGCCCCAGCATTTT.

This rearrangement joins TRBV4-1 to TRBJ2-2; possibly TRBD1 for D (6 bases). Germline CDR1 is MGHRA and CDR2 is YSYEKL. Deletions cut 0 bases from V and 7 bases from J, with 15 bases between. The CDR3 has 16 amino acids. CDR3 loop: CASSQDSQGSGGELFF. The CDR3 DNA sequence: TGCGCCAGCAGCCAAGATTCGCAGGGGAGTGGCGGGGAGCTGTTTTTT.

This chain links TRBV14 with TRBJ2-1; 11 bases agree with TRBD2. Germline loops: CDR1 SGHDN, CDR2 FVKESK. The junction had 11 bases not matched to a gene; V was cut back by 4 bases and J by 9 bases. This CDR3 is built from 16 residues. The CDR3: CASSRPPSGRQVEQFF. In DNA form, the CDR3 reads TGTGCCAGCAGCCGTCCTCCTAGCGGGAGGCAGGTTGAGCAGTTCTTC.

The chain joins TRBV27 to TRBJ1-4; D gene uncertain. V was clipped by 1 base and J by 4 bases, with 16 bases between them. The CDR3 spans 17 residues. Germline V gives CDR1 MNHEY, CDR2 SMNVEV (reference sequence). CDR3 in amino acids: CASSLYRSPPGNEKLFF. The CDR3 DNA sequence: TGTGCCAGCAGTTTATACCGGTCCCCGCCGGGTAATGAAAAACTGTTTTTT.

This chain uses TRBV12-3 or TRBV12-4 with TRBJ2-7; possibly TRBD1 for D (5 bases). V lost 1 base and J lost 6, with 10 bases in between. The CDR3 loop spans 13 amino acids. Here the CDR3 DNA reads TGTGCCAGCAGTTTAGGTCAGGGTTCCGAGCAGTACTTC. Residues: CASSLGQGSEQYF.

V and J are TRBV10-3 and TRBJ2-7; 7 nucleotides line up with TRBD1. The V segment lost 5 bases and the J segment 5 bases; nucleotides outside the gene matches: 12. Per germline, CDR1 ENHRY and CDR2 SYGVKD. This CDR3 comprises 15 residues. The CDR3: CAISLPPGQRNEQYF. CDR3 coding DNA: TGTGCCATCAGTTTGCCACCGGGACAGAGGAACGAGCAGTACTTC.

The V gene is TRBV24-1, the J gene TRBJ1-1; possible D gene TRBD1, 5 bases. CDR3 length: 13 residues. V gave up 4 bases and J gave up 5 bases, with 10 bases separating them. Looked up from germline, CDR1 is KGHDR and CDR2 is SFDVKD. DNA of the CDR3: TGTGCCACCAGTGACGCGGGACTGACTGAAGCTTTCTTT. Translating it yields CATSDAGLTEAFF.

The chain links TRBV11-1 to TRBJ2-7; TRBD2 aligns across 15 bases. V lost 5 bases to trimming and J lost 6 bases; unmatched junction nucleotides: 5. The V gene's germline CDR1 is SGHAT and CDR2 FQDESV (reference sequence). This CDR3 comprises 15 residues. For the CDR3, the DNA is TGTGCCAGCAGCCGGGGACTAGCGGGAGGTGGCGAGCAGTACTTC. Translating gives CASSRGLAGGGEQYF.

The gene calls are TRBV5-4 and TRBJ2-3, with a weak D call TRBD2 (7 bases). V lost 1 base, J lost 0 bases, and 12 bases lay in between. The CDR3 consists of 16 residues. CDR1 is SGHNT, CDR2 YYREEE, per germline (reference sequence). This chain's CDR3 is CASSLHRGASTDTQYF. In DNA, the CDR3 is TGTGCCAGCAGCTTGCACCGGGGGGCGAGCACAGATACGCAGTATTTT.

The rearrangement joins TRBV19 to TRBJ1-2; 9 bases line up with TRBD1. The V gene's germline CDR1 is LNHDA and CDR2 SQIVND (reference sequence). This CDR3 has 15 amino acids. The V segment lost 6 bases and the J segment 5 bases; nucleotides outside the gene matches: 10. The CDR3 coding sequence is TGTGCCAGTAGAGGGACAGGGACACCCACTTATGGCTACACCTTC. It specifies CASRGTGTPTYGYTF.

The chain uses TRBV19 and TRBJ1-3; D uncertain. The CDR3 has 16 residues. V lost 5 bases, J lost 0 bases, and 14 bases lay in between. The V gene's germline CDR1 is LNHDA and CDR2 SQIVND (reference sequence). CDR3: CASSVVNQLSGNTIYF. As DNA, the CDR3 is TGTGCCAGTAGTGTAGTGAATCAACTCTCTGGAAACACCATATATTTT.

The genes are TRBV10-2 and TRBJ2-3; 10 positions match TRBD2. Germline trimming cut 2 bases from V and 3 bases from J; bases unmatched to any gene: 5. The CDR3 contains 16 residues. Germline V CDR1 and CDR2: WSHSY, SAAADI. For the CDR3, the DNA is TGCGCCAGCAGTGAGGAGGGACTAGCGCTAACAGATACGCAGTATTTT. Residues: CASSEEGLALTDTQYF.

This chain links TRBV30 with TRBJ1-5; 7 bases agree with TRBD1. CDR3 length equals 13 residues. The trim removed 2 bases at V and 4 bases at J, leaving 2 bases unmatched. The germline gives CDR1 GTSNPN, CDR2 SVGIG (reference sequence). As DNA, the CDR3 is TGTGCCTGGAGTTTGACAGGGAATCAGCCCCAGCATTTT. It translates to CAWSLTGNQPQHF.

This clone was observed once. The DNA of the CDR3 is TGTGCCAGCACCGATAGGACAGGAAAGAACACCGGGGAGCTGTTTTTT. The encoded protein is CASTDRTGKNTGELFF. The chain couples TRBV28 to TRBJ2-2; 7 nucleotides align to TRBD1. CDR1 is MDHEN, CDR2 SYDVKM, per germline. This CDR3 contains 16 residues. The V segment lost 7 bases and the J segment 1 base; nucleotides outside the gene matches: 9.

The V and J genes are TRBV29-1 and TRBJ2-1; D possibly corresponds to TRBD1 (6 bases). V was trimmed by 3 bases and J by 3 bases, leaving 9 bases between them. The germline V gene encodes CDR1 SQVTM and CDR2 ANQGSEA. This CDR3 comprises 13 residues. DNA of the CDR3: TGCAGCGTTGACGAGACAGGCTACAATGAGCAGTTCTTC. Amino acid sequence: CSVDETGYNEQFF.